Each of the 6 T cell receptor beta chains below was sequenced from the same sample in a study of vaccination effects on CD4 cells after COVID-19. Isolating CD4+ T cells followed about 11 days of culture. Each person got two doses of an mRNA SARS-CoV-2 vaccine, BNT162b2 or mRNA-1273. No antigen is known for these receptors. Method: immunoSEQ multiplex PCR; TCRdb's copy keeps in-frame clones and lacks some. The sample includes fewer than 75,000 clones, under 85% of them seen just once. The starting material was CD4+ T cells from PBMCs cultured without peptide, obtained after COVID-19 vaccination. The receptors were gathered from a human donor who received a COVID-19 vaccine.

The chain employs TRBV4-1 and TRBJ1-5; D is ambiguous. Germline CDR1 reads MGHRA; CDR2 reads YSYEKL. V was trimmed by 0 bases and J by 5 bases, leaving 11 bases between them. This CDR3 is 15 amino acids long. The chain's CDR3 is CASSQDADGDQPQHF. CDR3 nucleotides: TGCGCCAGCAGCCAAGATGCTGACGGGGATCAGCCCCAGCATTTT.

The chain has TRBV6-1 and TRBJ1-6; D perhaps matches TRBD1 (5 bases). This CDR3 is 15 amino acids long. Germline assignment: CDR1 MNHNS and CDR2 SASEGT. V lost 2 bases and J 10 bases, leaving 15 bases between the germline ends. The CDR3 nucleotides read TGTGCCAGCAGTGAAATTAGGCAGGGAGGCTCACCCCTCCACTTT. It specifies CASSEIRQGGSPLHF.

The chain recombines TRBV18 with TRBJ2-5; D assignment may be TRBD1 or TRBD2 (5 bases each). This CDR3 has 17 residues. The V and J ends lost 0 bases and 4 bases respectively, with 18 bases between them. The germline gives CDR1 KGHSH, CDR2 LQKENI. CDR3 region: CASSPPGRLRVGETQYF. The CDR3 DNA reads TGTGCCAGCTCACCACCGGGGCGGTTGAGGGTAGGAGAGACCCAGTACTTC.

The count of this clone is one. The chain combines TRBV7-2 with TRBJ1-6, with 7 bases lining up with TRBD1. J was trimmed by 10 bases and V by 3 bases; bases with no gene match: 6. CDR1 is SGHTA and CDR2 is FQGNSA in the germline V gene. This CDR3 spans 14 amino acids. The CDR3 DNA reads TGTGCCAGCAGCTTTGGCAGGGGGAAGTCACCCCTCCACTTT. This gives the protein CASSFGRGKSPLHF.

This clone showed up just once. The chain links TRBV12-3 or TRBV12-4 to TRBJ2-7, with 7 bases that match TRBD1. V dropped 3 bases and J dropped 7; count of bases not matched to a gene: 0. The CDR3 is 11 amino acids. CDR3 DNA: TGTGCCAGCAGTTTGGGACAGGAGCAGTACTTC. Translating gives CASSLGQEQYF.

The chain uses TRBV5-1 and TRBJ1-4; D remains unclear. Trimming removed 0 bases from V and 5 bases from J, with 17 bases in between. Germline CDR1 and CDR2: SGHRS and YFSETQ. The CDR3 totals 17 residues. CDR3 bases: TGCGCCAGCAGCTTGGGGGTTTTCGAACGTGGGAATGAAAAACTGTTTTTT. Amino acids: CASSLGVFERGNEKLFF.